This T cell receptor (beta chain) was sequenced for a study of T cell changes during pregnancy in multiple sclerosis. Method: immunoSEQ multiplex PCR; TCRdb's copy keeps in-frame clones and lacks some. Altogether about 42,000 clones are present, 70% to 90% being singletons, with the ten largest covering approximately 0.92%. Trimming removed 2 bases from V and 4 bases from J, with 10 bases in between. CDR3 size: 14 residues. Germline-derived CDR1 and CDR2 are LNHNV and YYDKDF (reference sequence). This TCR was sampled from a female donor with multiple sclerosis, enrolled in a pregnancy study. The chain links TRBV15 to TRBJ2-3; D gene uncertain. Sequencing was performed on CD4+ T cells from peripheral blood mononuclear cells, taken after pregnancy. The DNA of the CDR3 is TGTGCCACCAGCAGAAGCGTTGACCCAGATACGCAGTATTTT. It encodes CATSRSVDPDTQYF.